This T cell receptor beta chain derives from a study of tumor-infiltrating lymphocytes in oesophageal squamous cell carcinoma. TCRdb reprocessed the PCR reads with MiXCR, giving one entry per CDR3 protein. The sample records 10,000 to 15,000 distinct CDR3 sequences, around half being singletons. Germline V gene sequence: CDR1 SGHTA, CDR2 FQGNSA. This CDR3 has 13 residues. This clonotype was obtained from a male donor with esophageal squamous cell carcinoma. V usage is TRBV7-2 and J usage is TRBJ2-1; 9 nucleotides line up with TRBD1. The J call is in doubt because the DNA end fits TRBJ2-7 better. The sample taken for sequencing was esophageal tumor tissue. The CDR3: CASSRTGVYEQYF. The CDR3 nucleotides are TGTGCCAGCAGCCGGACAGGGGTTTACGAGCAGTACTTC.